Following are 14 T cell receptor beta chains from one sample sequenced in a study of human CD4 T cells and Enterobacteriaceae. Assay used: immunoSEQ multiplex PCR; TCRdb lists only in-frame clones, some missing. The table records fewer than 35,000 clones, about four fifths of them present only once. Sorting took every CD4+ cell except CD45RA+CCR7+CD95- naive cells, reaching over 98% purity. What was sequenced was memory CD4+ T cells from blood. All receptors come from a human donor in good health.

This clone was counted once. The chain combines TRBV2 with TRBJ1-1; 9 nucleotides agree with TRBD1. The J segment lost 5 bases and the V segment lost 4 bases, leaving 11 bases of the junction unmatched. Germline CDR1 and CDR2: SNHLY and FYNNEI. The CDR3 loop spans 16 amino acids. CDR3 residues: CASSGGQGMSYTEAFF. The CDR3 DNA sequence: TGTGCCAGCAGTGGGGGACAGGGTATGAGTTATACTGAAGCTTTCTTT.

This clone was observed a few times. The V and J genes are TRBV27 and TRBJ1-1; 8 bases are shared with TRBD1. This CDR3 is built from 15 residues. Germline CDR1 and CDR2: MNHEY and SMNVEV (reference sequence). Germline trimming cut 5 bases from V and 6 bases from J; bases unmatched to any gene: 11. Written as DNA, the CDR3 is TGTGCCAGCAGTACCCCTCGACAGGGGATCGCTGAAGCTTTCTTT. Encoded protein: CASSTPRQGIAEAFF.

This rearrangement joins TRBV14 to TRBJ2-3; D not resolved. The CDR3 is 15 amino acids. Germline CDR1 and CDR2: SGHDN and FVKESK. V lost 4 bases and J lost 4, with 15 bases in between. The CDR3 DNA follows: TGTGCCAGCAGCCCAGCCGGATCGGCGGCAGATACGCAGTATTTT. Translation: CASSPAGSAADTQYF.

This chain joins TRBV7-8 and TRBJ1-1; TRBD1 is a possible D gene (6 bases). This CDR3 region has 15 residues. CDR1 SGHVS and CDR2 FQNEAQ come from the germline V gene. Between the trimmed V and J ends, which lost 7 bases and 4 bases, there was a span of 19 bases. The CDR3 loop is CASKKRGASFTEAFF. CDR3 coding DNA: TGTGCCAGCAAAAAGAGGGGGGCCTCGTTCACTGAAGCTTTCTTT.

This chain joins TRBV29-1 and TRBJ2-2; possibly TRBD1 or TRBD2 for D (5 bases each). This CDR3 region has 14 residues. The V end was cut by 6 bases, the J end by 4 bases, with 15 bases between. The germline V gene has CDR1 SQVTM and CDR2 ANQGSEA. CDR3 DNA: TGCAGCGTCGAGGGGCCCCTCAGCACCGGGGAGCTGTTTTTT. As protein: CSVEGPLSTGELFF.

The chain recombines TRBV30 with TRBJ1-4, with D unclear. The germline V and J ends were trimmed by 2 bases and 3 bases, with 7 bases remaining between them. CDR3 length: 13 residues. Looked up from germline, CDR1 is GTSNPN and CDR2 is SVGIG (reference sequence). This CDR3 reads CAWSTVPNEKLFF. The CDR3 region has the DNA TGTGCCTGGAGTACCGTCCCTAATGAAAAACTGTTTTTT.

The genes are TRBV5-1 and TRBJ2-3; TRBD2 aligns across 9 bases. The germline gives CDR1 SGHRS, CDR2 YFSETQ. The ends lost 0 bases at V and 1 base at J; junction bases unmatched: 6. The CDR3 runs to 17 residues. The CDR3 DNA is TGCGCCAGCAGCTTGGGCCTAGCGGGGTCCCGCACAGATACGCAGTATTTT. Translation: CASSLGLAGSRTDTQYF.

The rearrangement joins TRBV19 to TRBJ2-1; 7 nucleotides align to TRBD2. The CDR3 length is 19 residues. J was trimmed by 0 bases and V by 3 bases; bases with no gene match: 14. Per germline, CDR1 LNHDA and CDR2 SQIVND (reference sequence). This CDR3 is CASSIQGWSSGRSYNEQFF. As DNA, the CDR3 is TGTGCCAGTAGTATCCAGGGTTGGAGTAGCGGGCGCTCCTACAATGAGCAGTTCTTC.

This clone was seen once. V gene TRBV5-4 combines with J gene TRBJ2-7; D ambiguous. Trimming took off 3 bases at V and 0 bases at J, with 16 bases between the two ends. Germline CDR1 and CDR2: SGHNT and YYREEE (reference sequence). CDR3 length: 16 amino acids. CDR3 bases: TGTGCCAGCAGCTCAACCTACACATCCCTCTCCTACGAGCAGTACTTC. The encoded protein is CASSSTYTSLSYEQYF.

This clone was recorded a few times. V gene TRBV6-5 combines with J gene TRBJ1-5; no clear D gene. Trimming shortened V by 5 bases and J by 0 bases, and 5 bases separated the two germline ends. In germline, CDR1 is MNHEY, CDR2 SVGAGI. This CDR3 region has 13 residues. CDR3 coding DNA: TGTGCCAGCAGTGAAGTTAGCAATCAGCCCCAGCATTTT. This sequence encodes CASSEVSNQPQHF.

The J gene is TRBJ2-7, the V gene TRBV6-5; D uncertain. V lost 2 bases and J lost 3, with 5 bases in between. The length of the CDR3 is 12 residues. Germline CDR1 MNHEY, CDR2 SVGAGI. The CDR3 spells CASSYEVYEQYF. CDR3 nucleotide sequence: TGTGCCAGCAGTTACGAGGTCTACGAGCAGTACTTC.

The chain carries TRBV4-1 and TRBJ1-2; D call uncertain. CDR3 size: 13 residues. The V end was cut by 0 bases, the J end by 7 bases, with 9 bases between. Germline lookup yields CDR1 MGHRA and CDR2 YSYEKL. The CDR3 reads CASSQERGFGYTF. As DNA, the CDR3 is TGCGCCAGCAGCCAAGAAAGAGGTTTTGGCTACACCTTC.

There are a few counts of this clone. The chain joins TRBV15 to TRBJ2-7, with TRBD2 as a possible D gene (5 bases). This CDR3 comprises 14 residues. The germline CDR1 and CDR2 sequences are LNHNV and YYDKDF (reference sequence). V was clipped by 0 bases and J by 0 bases, with 6 bases between them. CDR3 sequence: CATSRDRDSYEQYF. CDR3 nucleotides: TGTGCCACCAGCAGAGATCGGGACTCCTACGAGCAGTACTTC.

The CDR3 nucleotides are TGTGCCAGCAGTTCACCCAGGCTAGCGAGGGAGCAGTACTTC. It codes for CASSSPRLAREQYF. The V call is TRBV28, the J call TRBJ2-7; D possibly corresponds to TRBD2 (6 bases). CDR1 and CDR2 (germline): MDHEN, SYDVKM. The CDR3 is made up of 14 amino acids. Between the trimmed V and J ends, which lost 4 bases and 7 bases, there was a span of 17 bases.